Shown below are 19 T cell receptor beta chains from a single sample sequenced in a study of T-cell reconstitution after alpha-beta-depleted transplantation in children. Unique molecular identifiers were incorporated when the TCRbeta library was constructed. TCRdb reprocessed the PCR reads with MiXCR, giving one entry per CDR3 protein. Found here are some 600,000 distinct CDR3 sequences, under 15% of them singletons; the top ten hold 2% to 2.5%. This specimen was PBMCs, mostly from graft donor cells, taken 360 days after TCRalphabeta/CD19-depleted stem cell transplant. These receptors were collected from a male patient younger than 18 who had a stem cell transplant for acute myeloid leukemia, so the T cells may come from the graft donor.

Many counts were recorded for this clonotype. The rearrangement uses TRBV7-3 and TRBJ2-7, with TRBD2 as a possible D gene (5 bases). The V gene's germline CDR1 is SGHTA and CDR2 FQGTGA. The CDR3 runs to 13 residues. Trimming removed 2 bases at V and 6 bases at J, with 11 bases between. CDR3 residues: CASSLAGIGEQYF. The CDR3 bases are TGTGCCAGCAGCTTAGCCGGGATTGGCGAGCAGTACTTC.

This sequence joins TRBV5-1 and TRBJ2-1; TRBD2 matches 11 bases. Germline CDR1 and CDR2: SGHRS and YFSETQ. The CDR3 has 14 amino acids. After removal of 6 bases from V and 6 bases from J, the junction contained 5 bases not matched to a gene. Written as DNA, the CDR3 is TGCGCCAGCACCCCGGGACTAGCGGCCAATGAGCAGTTCTTC. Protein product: CASTPGLAANEQFF.

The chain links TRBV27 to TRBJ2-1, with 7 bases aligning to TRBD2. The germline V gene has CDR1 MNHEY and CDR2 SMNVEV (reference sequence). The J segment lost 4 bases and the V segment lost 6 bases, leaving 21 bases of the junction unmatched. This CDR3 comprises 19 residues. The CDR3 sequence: CASSFRRLAELLRYNEQFF. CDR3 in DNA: TGTGCCAGCAGCTTTCGTCGGCTAGCGGAATTATTGCGTTACAATGAGCAGTTCTTC.

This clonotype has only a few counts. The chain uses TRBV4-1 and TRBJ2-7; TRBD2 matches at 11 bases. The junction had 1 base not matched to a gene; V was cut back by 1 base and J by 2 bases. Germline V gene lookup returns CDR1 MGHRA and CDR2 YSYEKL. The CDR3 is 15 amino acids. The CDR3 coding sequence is TGCGCCAGCAGCCAAGCGACTAGCGGGACCTACGAGCAGTACTTC. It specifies CASSQATSGTYEQYF.

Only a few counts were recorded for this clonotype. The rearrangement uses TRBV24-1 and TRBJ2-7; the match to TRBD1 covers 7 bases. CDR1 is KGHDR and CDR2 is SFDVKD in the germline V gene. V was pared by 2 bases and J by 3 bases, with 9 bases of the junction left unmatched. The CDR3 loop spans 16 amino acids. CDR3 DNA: TGTGCCACCAGTGATTCTGGGAGACAGGGAGTCTACGAGCAGTACTTC. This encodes CATSDSGRQGVYEQYF.

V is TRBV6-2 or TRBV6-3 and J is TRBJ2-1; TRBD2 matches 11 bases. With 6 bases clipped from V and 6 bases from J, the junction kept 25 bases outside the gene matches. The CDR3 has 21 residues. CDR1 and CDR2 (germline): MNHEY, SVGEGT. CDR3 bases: TGTGCCAGCAGCCCCTTGCTGGTCGGTTGGACTAGCGGGCCTTATTCCAATGAGCAGTTCTTC. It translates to CASSPLLVGWTSGPYSNEQFF.

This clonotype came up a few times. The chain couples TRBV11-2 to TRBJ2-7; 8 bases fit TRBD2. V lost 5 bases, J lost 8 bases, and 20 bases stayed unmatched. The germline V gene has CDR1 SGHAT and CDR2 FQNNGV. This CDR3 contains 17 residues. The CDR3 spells CASSPAQGAGVSIKQYF. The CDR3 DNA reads TGTGCCAGCAGCCCGGCCCAGGGAGCGGGAGTGAGTATTAAGCAGTACTTC.

CDR3 protein: CASSQDVGSEKLFF. For the CDR3, the DNA is TGTGCCAGCAGCCAAGACGTCGGGAGTGAAAAACTGTTTTTT. The J gene is TRBJ1-4, the V gene TRBV14; no definite D call. Trimming stripped 0 bases from V and 7 bases from J, with 9 bases between. The CDR3 has 14 residues. Germline loops: CDR1 SGHDN, CDR2 FVKESK.

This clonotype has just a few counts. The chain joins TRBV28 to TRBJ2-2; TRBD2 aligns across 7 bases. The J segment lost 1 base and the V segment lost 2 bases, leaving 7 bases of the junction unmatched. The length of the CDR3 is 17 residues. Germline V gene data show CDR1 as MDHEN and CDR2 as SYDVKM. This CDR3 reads CASSLISSGWNTGELFF. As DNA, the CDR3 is TGTGCCAGCAGTTTAATCTCTAGCGGATGGAACACCGGGGAGCTGTTTTTT.

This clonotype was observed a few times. DNA for the CDR3: TGCAGCGTCGCGGGAGGGCCGTCCTACGAGCAGTACTTC. This sequence encodes CSVAGGPSYEQYF. The chain employs TRBV29-1 and TRBJ2-7; TRBD2 matches 9 bases. Looked up from germline, CDR1 is SQVTM and CDR2 is ANQGSEA. CDR3 size: 13 residues. The J segment lost 1 base and the V segment lost 6 bases, leaving 4 bases of the junction unmatched.

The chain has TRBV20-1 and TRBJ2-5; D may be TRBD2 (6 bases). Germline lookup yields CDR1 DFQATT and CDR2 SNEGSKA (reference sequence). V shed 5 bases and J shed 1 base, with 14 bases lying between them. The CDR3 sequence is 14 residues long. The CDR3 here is CSAGGAGFQETQYF. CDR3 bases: TGCAGTGCTGGTGGCGCGGGGTTCCAAGAGACCCAGTACTTC.

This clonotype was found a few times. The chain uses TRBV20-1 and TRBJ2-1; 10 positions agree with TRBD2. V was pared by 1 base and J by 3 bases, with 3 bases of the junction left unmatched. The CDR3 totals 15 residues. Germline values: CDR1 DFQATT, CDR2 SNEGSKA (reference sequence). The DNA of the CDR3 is TGCAGTGCTAGAGGGACTAGCGGCGACTACAATGAGCAGTTCTTC. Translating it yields CSARGTSGDYNEQFF.

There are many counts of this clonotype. CDR3 bases: TGTGCCAGCAGTCCCCTGAGCGGGAGGGCCTACAATGAGCAGTTCTTC. It yields the protein CASSPLSGRAYNEQFF. The gene calls are TRBV25-1 and TRBJ2-1; TRBD2 matches at 10 bases. The germline CDR1 and CDR2 sequences are MGHDK and SYGVNS. The V gene end was trimmed by 5 bases and the J gene end by 2 bases; junction bases not matched to a gene: 6. This CDR3 comprises 16 residues. The complete variable domain, with remaining parts taken from reference TRBV25-1 and TRBJ2-1, reads EADIYQTPRYLVIGTGKKITLECSQTMGHDKMYWYQQDPGMELHLIHYSYGVNSTEKGDLSSESTVSRIRTEHFPLTLESARPSHTSQYLCASSPLSGRAYNEQFFGPGTRLTVL.

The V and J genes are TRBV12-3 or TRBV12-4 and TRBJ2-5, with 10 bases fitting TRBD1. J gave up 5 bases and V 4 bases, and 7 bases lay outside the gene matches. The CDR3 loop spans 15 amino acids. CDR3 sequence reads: CASSSKTGGRETQYF. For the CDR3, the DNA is TGTGCCAGCAGTTCGAAGACAGGGGGCAGGGAGACCCAGTACTTC.

CDR3 nucleotide sequence: TGCGCCAGCAGCCAAGACAGACTAGCGGCCTACAATGAGCAGTTCTTC. This gives the protein CASSQDRLAAYNEQFF. J is TRBJ2-1 and V is TRBV4-3; 9 nucleotides agree with TRBD2. CDR1 and CDR2 from the germline V gene are LGHNA and YSLEER. The CDR3 has 16 amino acids. V shed 0 bases, J shed 2 bases, and the junction held 2 bases outside the gene matches.

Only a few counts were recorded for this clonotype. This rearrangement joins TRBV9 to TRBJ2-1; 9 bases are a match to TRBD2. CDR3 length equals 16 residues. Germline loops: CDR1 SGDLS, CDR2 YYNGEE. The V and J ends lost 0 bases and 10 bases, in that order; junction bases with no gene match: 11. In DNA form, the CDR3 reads TGTGCCAGCAGCGTAGATGGGGGCGGGAGGGCCGCGGAGCAGTTCTTC. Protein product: CASSVDGGGRAAEQFF.

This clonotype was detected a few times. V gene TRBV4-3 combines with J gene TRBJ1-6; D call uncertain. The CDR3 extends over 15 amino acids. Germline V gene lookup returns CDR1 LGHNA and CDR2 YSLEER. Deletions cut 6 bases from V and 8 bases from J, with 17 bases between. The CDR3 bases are TGCGCCAGCAGGCAGGCGGCCTACCTGGATTCACCCCTCCACTTT. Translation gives CASRQAAYLDSPLHF.

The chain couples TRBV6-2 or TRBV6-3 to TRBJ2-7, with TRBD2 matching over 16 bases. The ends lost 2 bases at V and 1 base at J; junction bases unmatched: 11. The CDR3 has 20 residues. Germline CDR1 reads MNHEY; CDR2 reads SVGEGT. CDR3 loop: CASSYGTSGRAHIPSYEQYF. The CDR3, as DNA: TGTGCCAGCAGTTACGGGACTAGCGGGAGGGCCCACATACCTTCCTACGAGCAGTACTTC.

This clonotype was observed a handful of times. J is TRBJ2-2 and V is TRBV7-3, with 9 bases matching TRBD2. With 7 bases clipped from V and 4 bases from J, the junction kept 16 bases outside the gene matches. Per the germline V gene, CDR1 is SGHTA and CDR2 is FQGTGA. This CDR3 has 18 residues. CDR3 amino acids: CASTSVNSGRTSTGELFF. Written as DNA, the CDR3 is TGTGCCAGCACCTCCGTAAATAGCGGGAGAACGAGCACCGGGGAGCTGTTTTTT.